A single sample is the source of the 32 T cell receptor beta chains below, sequenced in a study of siplizumab effects on memory and regulatory T cells. The protocol was immunoSEQ multiplex PCR, while the TCRdb copy is restricted to in-frame clones and leaves out a portion. This sample yields more than 90,000 clones, of which roughly 91% are seen a single time; 12% belongs to the top ten. What was sequenced was non-Treg CD4+ T cells sorted from blood. The receptors here all came from a human donor in good health.

The chain employs TRBV15 and TRBJ1-2; 7 bases agree with TRBD1. The CDR3 has 14 amino acids. The trim removed 1 base at V and 6 bases at J, leaving 5 bases unmatched. The germline V gene has CDR1 LNHNV and CDR2 YYDKDF (reference sequence). CDR3 loop: CATSRGGGADGYTF. Written as DNA, the CDR3 is TGTGCCACCAGCAGAGGAGGGGGCGCGGATGGCTACACCTTC. Full variable domain (rest looked up from reference TRBV15 and TRBJ1-2): DAMVIQNPRYQVTQFGKPVTLSCSQTLNHNVMYWYQQKSSQAPKLLFHYYDKDFNNEADTPDNFQSRRPNTSFCFLDIRSPGLGDTAMYLCATSRGGGADGYTFGSGTRLTVV.

The chain couples TRBV19 to TRBJ1-4; D is possibly TRBD1 (6 bases). Germline values: CDR1 LNHDA, CDR2 SQIVND (reference sequence). The CDR3 loop spans 19 amino acids. Trimming pared 3 bases from V and 2 bases from J, leaving 22 bases between. The CDR3 sequence: CASSMRKQGRIMTNEKLFF. The CDR3, as DNA: TGTGCCAGTAGTATGAGGAAACAGGGTAGGATTATGACTAATGAAAAACTGTTTTTT. Based on the CDR3 plus reference TRBV19 and TRBJ1-4, the full variable domain is DGGITQSPKYLFRKEGQNVTLSCEQNLNHDAMYWYRQDPGQGLRLIYYSQIVNDFQKGDIAEGYSVSREKKESFPLTVTSAQKNPTAFYLCASSMRKQGRIMTNEKLFFGSGTQLSVL.

The chain joins TRBV7-2 to TRBJ2-7; D gene uncertain. Germline V lookup: CDR1 SGHTA, CDR2 FQGNSA. V shed 2 bases and J shed 4 bases, with 9 bases lying between them. The CDR3 length is 13 residues. This chain's CDR3 is CASSLNHKYEQYF. The DNA of the CDR3 is TGTGCCAGCAGCTTAAATCACAAGTACGAGCAGTACTTC.

The V gene is TRBV30, the J gene TRBJ2-7, with 8 bases that match TRBD2. The V gene's germline CDR1 is GTSNPN and CDR2 SVGIG (reference sequence). V shed 2 bases, J shed 5 bases, and the junction held 8 bases outside the gene matches. The CDR3 is 14 residues long. The CDR3 loop reads CAWSLGRGTHEQYF. The CDR3 nucleotides read TGTGCCTGGAGTCTCGGGAGGGGAACCCACGAGCAGTACTTC. Drawing the rest from reference TRBV30 and TRBJ2-7, the complete variable domain is SQTIHQWPATLVQPVGSPLSLECTVEGTSNPNLYWYRQAAGRGLQLLFYSVGIGQISSEVPQNLSASRPQDRQFILSSKKLLLSDSGFYLCAWSLGRGTHEQYFGPGTRLTVT.

The chain couples TRBV6-5 to TRBJ2-7; 7 bases line up with TRBD2. V lost 2 bases to trimming and J lost 2 bases; unmatched junction nucleotides: 6. Germline V CDR1 and CDR2: MNHEY, SVGAGI. This CDR3 is built from 15 residues. CDR3 sequence (DNA): TGTGCCAGCAGTTACGTGGCGGGAGTCCCCTACGAGCAGTACTTC. This gives the protein CASSYVAGVPYEQYF.

The V gene is TRBV5-4, the J gene TRBJ1-4; 7 nucleotides agree with TRBD1. Losses at the gene ends were 2 bases for V and 2 bases for J; bases not matched to a gene: 3. Per germline, CDR1 SGHNT and CDR2 YYREEE (reference sequence). CDR3 length: 15 residues. The CDR3 region has the DNA TGTGCCAGCAGCTTCAAGACAGGGACTAATGAAAAACTGTTTTTT. This encodes CASSFKTGTNEKLFF.

The genes are TRBV30 and TRBJ1-6; D is unclear. The V end lost 5 bases, the J end lost 5 bases, and 7 bases lay between the germline ends. The CDR3 contains 12 residues. Germline CDR1 reads GTSNPN; CDR2 reads SVGIG (reference sequence). CDR3 sequence reads: CAWGRNNSPLHF. The DNA for the CDR3 is TGTGCCTGGGGACGGAATAATTCACCCCTCCACTTT.

In DNA, the CDR3 is TGTGCCAGTAGTATAGCCGGGACACCTACCTACGAGCAGTACTTC. Amino acid sequence: CASSIAGTPTYEQYF. The chain links TRBV19 to TRBJ2-7, with D possibly matching TRBD1 (6 bases). Germline V gives CDR1 LNHDA, CDR2 SQIVND (reference sequence). The V end was cut by 1 base, the J end by 2 bases, with 12 bases between. This CDR3 contains 15 residues.

In its sample, this clone was seen once. The gene calls are TRBV18 and TRBJ2-7, with D perhaps given as TRBD1 or TRBD2 (6 bases each). The CDR3 has 15 residues. V lost 3 bases and J lost 3, with 15 bases in between. CDR1 and CDR2 from the germline V gene are KGHSH and LQKENI. The CDR3, as DNA: TGTGCCAGCTCACCTGCGGGACAAGGTCGCTACGAGCAGTACTTC. Residues: CASSPAGQGRYEQYF.

The gene calls are TRBV5-1 and TRBJ2-5; 9 positions agree with TRBD2. Germline values: CDR1 SGHRS, CDR2 YFSETQ. V was clipped by 2 bases and J by 4 bases; unmatched bases: 6. The CDR3 is 15 amino acids. The CDR3 protein is CASSFSFSGRETQYF. The DNA of the CDR3 is TGCGCCAGCAGCTTTTCATTTAGCGGGAGAGAGACCCAGTACTTC.

The V gene is TRBV18, the J gene TRBJ1-1, with unresolved D. This CDR3 has 12 residues. The germline gives CDR1 KGHSH, CDR2 LQKENI. Between the trimmed V and J ends, which lost 3 bases and 1 base, there was a span of 3 bases. The CDR3 here is CASSPENTEAFF. CDR3 coding DNA: TGTGCCAGCTCACCTGAGAACACTGAAGCTTTCTTT.

V is TRBV12-5 and J is TRBJ1-5, with TRBD1 matching over 8 bases. From germline, CDR1 is LGHNT and CDR2 FRNRAP. After removal of 7 bases from V and 5 bases from J, the junction contained 7 bases not matched to a gene. The CDR3 runs to 14 residues. The CDR3 region has the DNA TGTGCTAGTGCTTGGACAGGGAGCCATCAGCCCCAGCATTTT. This codes for CASAWTGSHQPQHF.

V usage is TRBV19 and J usage is TRBJ1-2; D is perhaps TRBD1 (5 bases). Germline values: CDR1 LNHDA, CDR2 SQIVND (reference sequence). Trimming shortened V by 3 bases and J by 2 bases, and 13 bases separated the two germline ends. The CDR3 totals 15 residues. The DNA for the CDR3 is TGTGCCAGTAGTATTAACCCCAGGGTGAACTATGGCTACACCTTC. This codes for CASSINPRVNYGYTF.

The chain joins TRBV5-4 to TRBJ1-1; tentatively, D is TRBD1 (6 bases). From germline, CDR1 is SGHNT and CDR2 YYREEE (reference sequence). V was cut by 0 bases and J by 5 bases, with 14 bases left in between. The CDR3 runs 15 residues. Here the CDR3 DNA reads TGTGCCAGCAGCTTGGCCGGCAGGGGAGAGACTGAAGCTTTCTTT. It translates to CASSLAGRGETEAFF. Filled out from reference TRBV5-4 and TRBJ1-1, the complete variable domain reads ETGVTQSPTHLIKTRGQQVTLRCSSQSGHNTVSWYQQALGQGPQFIFQYYREEENGRGNFPPRFSGLQFPNYSSELNVNALELDDSALYLCASSLAGRGETEAFFGQGTRLTVV.

The genes are TRBV7-9 and TRBJ1-1; TRBD1 might be the D (6 bases). The V end was cut by 3 bases, the J end by 1 base, with 9 bases between. The CDR3 covers 14 residues. Germline V gene lookup returns CDR1 SEHNR and CDR2 FQNEAQ (reference sequence). The CDR3 protein is CASSFGQRNTEAFF. CDR3 DNA sequence: TGTGCCAGCAGCTTCGGACAGCGGAACACTGAAGCTTTCTTT.

The J gene is TRBJ2-2, the V gene TRBV4-2; D uncertain. Germline-derived CDR1 and CDR2 are LGHNA and YNFKEQ. The CDR3 extends over 16 amino acids. Trimming took 1 base from V and 5 from J, leaving 14 bases between them. CDR3 in amino acids: CASSQGVGGKTGELFF. The CDR3 DNA follows: TGTGCCAGCAGCCAAGGTGTCGGCGGAAAGACCGGGGAGCTGTTTTTT.

This clone was counted a single time. The genes are TRBV5-6 and TRBJ1-2, with TRBD1 matching over 7 bases. Losses at the gene ends were 4 bases for V and 5 bases for J; bases not matched to a gene: 11. The germline gives CDR1 SGHDT, CDR2 YYEEEE. CDR3 length: 15 residues. CDR3 DNA: TGTGCCAGCAGCAAACGGGACAGTGGGACGTATGGCTACACCTTC. This sequence encodes CASSKRDSGTYGYTF.

The chain has TRBV7-3 and TRBJ1-2; D is perhaps TRBD1 (5 bases). Trimming stripped 3 bases from V and 1 base from J, with 6 bases between. CDR3 size: 13 residues. Germline lookup yields CDR1 SGHTA and CDR2 FQGTGA. CDR3 loop: CASSFDSNYGYTF. DNA for the CDR3: TGTGCCAGCAGCTTTGACAGTAACTATGGCTACACCTTC. Variable domain in full (rest from reference TRBV7-3 and TRBJ1-2): GAGVSQTPSNKVTEKGKYVELRCDPISGHTALYWYRQSLGQGPEFLIYFQGTGAADDSGLPNDRFFAVRPEGSVSTLKIQRTERGDSAVYLCASSFDSNYGYTFGSGTRLTVV.

The gene calls are TRBV9 and TRBJ2-1; maybe TRBD1 (8 bases). The germline V and J ends were trimmed by 2 bases and 7 bases, with 19 bases remaining between them. Germline CDR1 reads SGDLS; CDR2 reads YYNGEE. The CDR3 extends over 16 amino acids. The CDR3 spells CASSVSPDRGGNEQFF. DNA for the CDR3: TGTGCCAGCAGCGTTTCCCCCGACAGGGGAGGGAATGAGCAGTTCTTC.

The V and J genes are TRBV15 and TRBJ2-5; maybe TRBD2 (8 bases). V shed 9 bases and J shed 2 bases, with 13 bases lying between them. Germline V gene data show CDR1 as LNHNV and CDR2 as YYDKDF (reference sequence). CDR3 length equals 13 residues. The CDR3 DNA sequence: TGTGCCACAGGGGGCGGGAGGCAAGAGACCCAGTACTTC. Translating gives CATGGGRQETQYF.

This chain uses TRBV2 with TRBJ2-7; D is possibly TRBD1 or TRBD2 (5 bases each). This CDR3 has 12 amino acids. CDR1 SNHLY and CDR2 FYNNEI come from the germline V gene. The germline V and J ends were trimmed by 7 bases and 3 bases, with 10 bases remaining between them. CDR3 sequence reads: CASNGDRYEQYF. The CDR3 region has the DNA TGTGCCAGCAACGGGGACCGCTACGAGCAGTACTTC.

This chain links TRBV6-5 with TRBJ2-2; D is possibly TRBD2 (5 bases). Germline CDR1 and CDR2: MNHEY and SVGAGI. V was pared by 2 bases and J by 8 bases, with 9 bases between. The CDR3 contains 13 residues. For the CDR3, the DNA is TGTGCCAGCAGTTACGGAACTAGAGGGGAGCTGTTTTTT. As protein: CASSYGTRGELFF.

As for this clone: One end of the junction does not line up with germline, which may come from a read error. CDR3 loop: CASSPLSGFTF. The CDR3 bases are TGTGCCAGCAGTCCACTCAGTGGCTTCACCTTC. The chain is built from TRBV6-6 and TRBJ1-2; D gene ambiguous. This CDR3 region has 11 residues. Germline V gene lookup returns CDR1 MNHNY and CDR2 SVGAGI (reference sequence).

The CDR3 reads CASSRGIWDTEAFF. The CDR3, as DNA: TGTGCCAGCAGCCGGGGTATTTGGGACACTGAAGCTTTCTTT. The chain carries TRBV27 and TRBJ1-1; D is unclear. The germline V gene encodes CDR1 MNHEY and CDR2 SMNVEV (reference sequence). This CDR3 has 14 residues. V dropped 6 bases and J dropped 3 bases, with 14 bases sitting between them.

The chain recombines TRBV6-6 with TRBJ1-4; D not resolved. Trimming left V 5 bases short and J 0 bases short, with 10 bases between. The length of the CDR3 is 15 residues. Germline CDR1 reads MNHNY; CDR2 reads SVGAGI (reference sequence). In nucleotides, the CDR3 is TGTGCCAGCAGTAGGGTCAGCGCAACTAATGAAAAACTGTTTTTT. It yields the protein CASSRVSATNEKLFF.

The chain recombines TRBV5-1 with TRBJ1-2, with a tentative D call TRBD1 (6 bases). Trimming cost V 0 bases and J 7 bases, with 16 bases left between them. This CDR3 comprises 15 residues. Germline assignment: CDR1 SGHRS and CDR2 YFSETQ. The CDR3 nucleotides are TGCGCCAGCAGCTTGGAGCCTGCAATCAGGGGTGGCTACACCTTC. This codes for CASSLEPAIRGGYTF.

V and J are TRBV14 and TRBJ1-1; D is undetermined. The CDR3 has 15 residues. Trimming left V 3 bases short and J 4 bases short, with 15 bases between. From germline, CDR1 is SGHDN and CDR2 FVKESK. The CDR3 loop reads CASSQVRVASTEAFF. CDR3 sequence (DNA): TGTGCCAGCAGCCAGGTGCGGGTTGCGAGCACTGAAGCTTTCTTT.

The gene calls are TRBV6-6 and TRBJ2-7, with a possible D match to TRBD1 (6 bases). The germline V gene encodes CDR1 MNHNY and CDR2 SVGAGI (reference sequence). V was clipped by 8 bases and J by 0 bases, with 14 bases between them. The CDR3 length is 14 residues. CDR3 loop: CASSQGPSSYEQYF. The CDR3, as DNA: TGTGCCAGCTCTCAGGGGCCGAGCTCCTACGAGCAGTACTTC.

This chain uses TRBV28 with TRBJ2-1; TRBD2 matches at 7 bases. Germline V gene data show CDR1 as MDHEN and CDR2 as SYDVKM. Trimming removed 6 bases from V and 6 bases from J; junction bases left unmatched: 23. The CDR3 runs to 19 residues. Here the CDR3 DNA reads TGTGCCAGCAGATCAAGCGGGAATCTATTTGTTGAAAGGCTCAATGAGCAGTTCTTC. Its protein is CASRSSGNLFVERLNEQFF.

This chain connects TRBV7-3 to TRBJ2-3, with 10 bases lining up with TRBD2. Trimming cost V 5 bases and J 2 bases; bases outside gene matches: 7. This CDR3 is 16 amino acids long. Germline loops: CDR1 SGHTA, CDR2 FQGTGA. The chain's CDR3 is CASSPGLAETTDTQYF. The CDR3 bases are TGTGCCAGCAGCCCCGGACTAGCGGAGACCACAGATACGCAGTATTTT.

The genes are TRBV4-2 and TRBJ2-3, with TRBD2 identical over 9 bases. This CDR3 is built from 16 residues. Germline CDR1 LGHNA, CDR2 YNFKEQ. V shed 0 bases and J 3 bases; nucleotides not matched to a gene: 4. CDR3 sequence: CASSQDPSGTTDTQYF. The CDR3 coding sequence is TGTGCCAGCAGCCAAGACCCTAGCGGGACTACAGATACGCAGTATTTT.

This sequence joins TRBV18 and TRBJ1-2, with D possibly being TRBD1 (5 bases). The V gene lost 3 bases and the J gene lost 1 base, with 12 bases spanning the gap. CDR1 KGHSH and CDR2 LQKENI come from the germline V gene. This CDR3 contains 15 residues. The CDR3 coding sequence is TGTGCCAGCTCACCCGGGACGACGGATAACTATGGCTACACCTTC. This gives the protein CASSPGTTDNYGYTF.